The clone carrying this T cell receptor beta chain has more than one count but fewer than ten. This specimen belongs to a study of identical twins. With template switching, a universal primer site was added, and the cDNA carried unique molecular identifiers. TCRdb re-called the 5' RACE reads with MiXCR, one entry per CDR3 protein. The table records hundreds of thousands of distinct CDR3 sequences, about 12% of them present only once. The germline V and J ends were trimmed by 0 bases and 2 bases, with 12 bases remaining between them. From germline, CDR1 is MNHEY and CDR2 SMNVEV (reference sequence). This CDR3 region has 16 residues. This sample also belongs to another study, concerning yellow fever vaccine responses in identical twins.

This receptor was obtained from a woman between 18 and 29 years old in good health. Input material: CD8+ T cells sorted from blood. The chain links TRBV27 to TRBJ2-3; TRBD1 might be the D (6 bases). Here the CDR3 reads CASSLSVGDNTDTQYF. In nucleotides, the CDR3 is TGTGCCAGCAGTTTATCGGTGGGGGACAACACAGATACGCAGTATTTT.